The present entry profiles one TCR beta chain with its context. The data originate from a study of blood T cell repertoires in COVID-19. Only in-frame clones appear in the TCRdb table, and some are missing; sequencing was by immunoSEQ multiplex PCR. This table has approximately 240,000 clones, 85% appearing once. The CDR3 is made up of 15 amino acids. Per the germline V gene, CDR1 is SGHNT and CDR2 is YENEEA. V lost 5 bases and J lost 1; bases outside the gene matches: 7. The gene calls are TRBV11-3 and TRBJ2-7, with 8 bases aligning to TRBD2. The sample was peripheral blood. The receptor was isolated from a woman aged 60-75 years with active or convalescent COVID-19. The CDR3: CASSQWLAGSYEQYF. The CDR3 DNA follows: TGTGCCAGCAGCCAGTGGCTAGCGGGTTCCTACGAGCAGTACTTC.